Below, 18 T cell receptor beta chains from the same sample are listed, as sequenced in a study of T cell clones after liver transplantation. The method was immunoSEQ multiplex PCR; TCRdb's version includes in-frame clones alone and lacks a portion of them. The sample lists around 76,000 clones; 80% were seen once. The sample was CD4+ T cells from blood, taken 12 months after liver transplant. The source of these receptors is a human patient who received a liver transplant. The T cells may come from the graft donor.

This clone was counted a few times. The chain links TRBV12-5 to TRBJ2-5; no definite D call. CDR1 is LGHNT and CDR2 is FRNRAP in the germline V gene. The CDR3 has 13 residues. The V gene lost 1 base and the J gene lost 4 bases, with 7 bases spanning the gap. DNA of the CDR3: TGTGCTAGTGGTTTGGACACAGCAGAGACCCAGTACTTC. This codes for CASGLDTAETQYF.

The chain is built from TRBV28 and TRBJ1-4; D is unclear. V was pared by 3 bases and J by 6 bases, with 11 bases between. The CDR3 runs 14 residues. Germline loops: CDR1 MDHEN, CDR2 SYDVKM. CDR3 nucleotides: TGTGCCAGCAGTTTCTGGACTGTAGATGAAAAACTGTTTTTT. Translating it yields CASSFWTVDEKLFF.

The V and J genes are TRBV5-1 and TRBJ1-5; 11 bases agree with TRBD1. Per the germline V gene, CDR1 is SGHRS and CDR2 is YFSETQ. V lost 0 bases and J lost 7; bases outside the gene matches: 3. The CDR3 has 15 amino acids. CDR3 loop: CASSLGTGGGQPQHF. In nucleotides, the CDR3 is TGCGCCAGCAGCTTGGGGACAGGGGGCGGACAGCCCCAGCATTTT.

For this clone: The sample holds other DNA sequences that translate to the same CDR3. The chain has TRBV28 and TRBJ1-2; no reliable D call. The CDR3 spans 12 residues. Trimming shortened V by 5 bases and J by 1 base, and 5 bases separated the two germline ends. The germline CDR1 and CDR2 sequences are MDHEN and SYDVKM. In DNA, the CDR3 is TGTGCCAGCAGTCCCCGTAACTATGGCTACACCTTC. Translated: CASSPRNYGYTF.

This clone was picked up one time. The CDR3, as DNA: TGTGCCAGTAGTACCTTTATTTCTGGGGCCAACGTCCTGACTTTC. Encoded protein: CASSTFISGANVLTF. J is TRBJ2-6 and V is TRBV19; no clear D gene. Germline CDR1 is LNHDA and CDR2 is SQIVND (reference sequence). The CDR3 loop spans 15 amino acids. Deletions cut 4 bases from V and 1 base from J, with 8 bases between.

The chain uses TRBV10-2 and TRBJ2-7; tentatively, D is TRBD2 (6 bases). V gave up 6 bases and J gave up 3 bases, with 12 bases separating them. The CDR3 runs to 13 residues. Germline CDR1 and CDR2: WSHSY and SAAADI. The chain's CDR3 is CASRVTSNYEQYF. The CDR3 region has the DNA TGCGCCAGCAGGGTAACTAGCAACTACGAGCAGTACTTC.

V and J are TRBV5-1 and TRBJ1-3; D may be TRBD1 (5 bases). Germline assignment: CDR1 SGHRS and CDR2 YFSETQ. This CDR3 spans 13 amino acids. With 0 bases removed from V and 7 bases from J, the gap between germline ends came to 8 bases. CDR3 in DNA: TGCGCCAGCAGCTTGGGGGGCCCCAACACCATATATTTT. Translating gives CASSLGGPNTIYF. The full variable domain, with the rest looked up from reference TRBV5-1 and TRBJ1-3, is KAGVTQTPRYLIKTRGQQVTLSCSPISGHRSVSWYQQTPGQGLQFLFEYFSETQRNKGNFPGRFSGRQFSNSRSEMNVSTLELGDSALYLCASSLGGPNTIYFGEGSWLTVV.

This chain joins TRBV10-1 and TRBJ2-1, with TRBD2 matching over 10 bases. J lost 7 bases, V lost 3 bases, and 6 bases had no gene match. The length of the CDR3 is 15 residues. Germline V gene sequence: CDR1 WNHNN, CDR2 SYGVQD (reference sequence). The CDR3 region is CASSEGSGRKNEQFF. The CDR3 coding sequence is TGCGCCAGCAGTGAAGGTAGCGGGAGGAAAAATGAGCAGTTCTTC.

The chain carries TRBV10-3 and TRBJ2-7; possibly TRBD1 for D (6 bases). Trimming removed 4 bases at V and 5 bases at J, with 12 bases between. The CDR3 has 13 amino acids. Looked up from germline, CDR1 is ENHRY and CDR2 is SYGVKD. CDR3 amino acids: CAISGEGENEQYF. In nucleotides, the CDR3 is TGTGCCATCAGTGGTGAGGGGGAAAACGAGCAGTACTTC.

V is TRBV6-1 and J is TRBJ1-2; no clear D. The V gene lost 5 bases and the J gene lost 9 bases, with 10 bases spanning the gap. Germline-derived CDR1 and CDR2 are MNHNS and SASEGT. This CDR3 is 11 amino acids long. The CDR3 region has the DNA TGTGCCAGCAGTTACAGCGGGAGCTACACCTTC. Translating gives CASSYSGSYTF.

This clone was detected once. The rearrangement uses TRBV19 and TRBJ2-3; D not resolved. V was trimmed by 5 bases and J by 2 bases, leaving 11 bases between them. This CDR3 spans 14 amino acids. CDR1 is LNHDA, CDR2 SQIVND, per germline (reference sequence). The CDR3: CASSGIVHTDTQYF. The CDR3, as DNA: TGTGCCAGTAGTGGCATAGTTCACACAGATACGCAGTATTTT.

V usage is TRBV7-8 and J usage is TRBJ2-7; D uncertain. CDR3 length equals 13 residues. Deletions cut 5 bases from V and 2 bases from J, with 10 bases between. Germline V lookup: CDR1 SGHVS, CDR2 FQNEAQ. CDR3 DNA sequence: TGTGCCAGCAGCCTCCCACGAACCTACGAGCAGTACTTC. Translating it yields CASSLPRTYEQYF.

The chain joins TRBV15 to TRBJ1-2, with a tentative D call TRBD1 (6 bases). This CDR3 comprises 18 residues. V gave up 3 bases and J gave up 4 bases, with 24 bases separating them. Per the germline V gene, CDR1 is LNHNV and CDR2 is YYDKDF (reference sequence). The chain's CDR3 is CATSRERDNPAQGYGYTF. The CDR3 DNA reads TGTGCCACCAGCAGGGAACGGGACAACCCCGCACAGGGCTATGGCTACACCTTC.

The V gene is TRBV4-3, the J gene TRBJ2-1; D call uncertain. This CDR3 has 13 residues. Deletions cut 1 base from V and 10 bases from J, with 11 bases between. Germline lookup yields CDR1 LGHNA and CDR2 YSLEER. CDR3 residues: CASSQGPQREQFF. The DNA of the CDR3 is TGCGCCAGCAGCCAAGGTCCCCAGCGAGAGCAGTTCTTC.

The chain joins TRBV10-3 to TRBJ1-2, with 7 bases that match TRBD1. CDR3 length: 13 amino acids. CDR1 is ENHRY and CDR2 is SYGVKD in the germline V gene. V was pared by 8 bases and J by 0 bases, with 3 bases of the junction left unmatched. CDR3 sequence reads: CAIRQGANYGYTF. The CDR3, as DNA: TGTGCCATCCGGCAGGGGGCTAACTATGGCTACACCTTC.

This clone was found once. This rearrangement joins TRBV20-1 to TRBJ2-5; D is ambiguous. CDR1 DFQATT and CDR2 SNEGSKA come from the germline V gene (reference sequence). The germline V and J ends were trimmed by 6 bases and 4 bases, with 9 bases remaining between them. The CDR3 contains 11 residues. The DNA for the CDR3 is TGCAGTGCCGGACGGATAGAGACCCAGTACTTC. This codes for CSAGRIETQYF.

The V and J genes are TRBV19 and TRBJ2-6, with 10 bases identical to TRBD1. Trimming removed 9 bases from V and 4 bases from J; junction bases left unmatched: 9. Germline assignment: CDR1 LNHDA and CDR2 SQIVND (reference sequence). This CDR3 region has 16 residues. CDR3 amino acids: CASRDRGAAGANVLTF. The CDR3 DNA reads as TGTGCCAGCCGGGACAGGGGTGCGGCAGGGGCCAACGTCCTGACTTTC.

V gene TRBV28 combines with J gene TRBJ2-1; 13 bases are a match to TRBD2. V lost 5 bases and J lost 7; bases outside the gene matches: 8. Per germline, CDR1 MDHEN and CDR2 SYDVKM. CDR3 length: 16 amino acids. The CDR3 DNA follows: TGTGCCAGCAGTCCTTTAGGACTAGCGGGAGATAATGAGCAGTTCTTC. This sequence encodes CASSPLGLAGDNEQFF.